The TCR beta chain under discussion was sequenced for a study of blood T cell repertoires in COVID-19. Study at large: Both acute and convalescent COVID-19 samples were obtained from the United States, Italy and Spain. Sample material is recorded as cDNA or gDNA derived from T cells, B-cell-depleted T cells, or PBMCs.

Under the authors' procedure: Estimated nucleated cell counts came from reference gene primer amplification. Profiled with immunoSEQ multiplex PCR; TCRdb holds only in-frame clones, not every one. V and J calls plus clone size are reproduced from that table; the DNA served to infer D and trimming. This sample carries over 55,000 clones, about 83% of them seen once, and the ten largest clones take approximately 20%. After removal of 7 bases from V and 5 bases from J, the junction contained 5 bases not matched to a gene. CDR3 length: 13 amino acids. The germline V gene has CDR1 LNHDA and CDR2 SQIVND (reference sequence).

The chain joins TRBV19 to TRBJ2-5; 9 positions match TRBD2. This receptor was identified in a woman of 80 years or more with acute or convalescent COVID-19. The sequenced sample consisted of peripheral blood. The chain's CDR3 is CASKKREVETQYF. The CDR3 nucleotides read TGTGCCAGTAAAAAGCGGGAGGTGGAGACCCAGTACTTC.